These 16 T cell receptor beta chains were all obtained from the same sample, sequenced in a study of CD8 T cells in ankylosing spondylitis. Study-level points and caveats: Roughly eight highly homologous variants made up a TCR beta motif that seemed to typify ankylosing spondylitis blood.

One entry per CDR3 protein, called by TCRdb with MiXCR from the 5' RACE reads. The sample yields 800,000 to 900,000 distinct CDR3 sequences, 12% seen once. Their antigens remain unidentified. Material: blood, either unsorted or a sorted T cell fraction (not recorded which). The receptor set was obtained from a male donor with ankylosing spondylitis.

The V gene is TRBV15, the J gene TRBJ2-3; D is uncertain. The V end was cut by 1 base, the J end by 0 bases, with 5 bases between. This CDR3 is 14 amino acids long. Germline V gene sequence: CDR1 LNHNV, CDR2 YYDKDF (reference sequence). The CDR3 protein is CATSRGDSTDTQYF. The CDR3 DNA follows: TGTGCCACCAGCAGAGGGGATAGCACAGATACGCAGTATTTT.

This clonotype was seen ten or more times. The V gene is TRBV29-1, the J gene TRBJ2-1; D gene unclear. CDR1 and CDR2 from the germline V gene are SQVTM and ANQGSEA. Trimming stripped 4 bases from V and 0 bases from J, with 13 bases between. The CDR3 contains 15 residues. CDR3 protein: CSVGEGPDSYNEQFF. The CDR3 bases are TGCAGCGTTGGGGAAGGCCCCGACTCCTACAATGAGCAGTTCTTC.

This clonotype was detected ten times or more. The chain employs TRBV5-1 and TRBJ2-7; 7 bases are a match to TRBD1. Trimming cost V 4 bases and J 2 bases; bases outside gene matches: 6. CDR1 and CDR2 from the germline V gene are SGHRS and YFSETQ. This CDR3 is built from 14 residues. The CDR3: CASSGRDRAYEQYF. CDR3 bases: TGCGCCAGCAGCGGCCGGGACAGAGCCTACGAGCAGTACTTC.

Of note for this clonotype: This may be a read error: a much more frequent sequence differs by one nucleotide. The CDR3 sequence is CASSYGGTNEAFF. The CDR3 DNA sequence: TGTGCCAGCAGTTACGGGGGGACCAATGAAGCTTTCTTT. This chain connects TRBV6-6 to TRBJ1-1; D possibly corresponds to TRBD1 (5 bases). Trimming stripped 2 bases from V and 7 bases from J, with 11 bases between. CDR1 and CDR2 from the germline V gene are MNHNY and SVGAGI (reference sequence). This CDR3 comprises 13 residues.

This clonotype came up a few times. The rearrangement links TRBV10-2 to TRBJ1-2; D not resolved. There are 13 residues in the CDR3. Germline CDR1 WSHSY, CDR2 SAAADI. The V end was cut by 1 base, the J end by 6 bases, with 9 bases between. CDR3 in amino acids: CASSEWMGDGYTF. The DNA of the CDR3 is TGCGCCAGCAGTGAGTGGATGGGCGATGGCTACACCTTC.

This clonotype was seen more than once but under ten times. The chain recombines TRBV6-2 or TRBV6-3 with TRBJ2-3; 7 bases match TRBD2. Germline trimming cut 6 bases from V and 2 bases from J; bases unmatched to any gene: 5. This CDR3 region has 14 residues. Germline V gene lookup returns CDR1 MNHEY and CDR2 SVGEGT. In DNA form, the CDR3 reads TGTGCCAGCAGGGGGGGGACCGCCACAGATACGCAGTATTTT. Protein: CASRGGTATDTQYF.

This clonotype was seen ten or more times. CDR3 loop: CASSGGGDLNEQFF. CDR3 coding DNA: TGCGCCAGCAGCGGGGGGGGAGATCTCAATGAGCAGTTCTTC. This rearrangement joins TRBV5-1 to TRBJ2-1, with 7 bases that match TRBD2. Germline values: CDR1 SGHRS, CDR2 YFSETQ. J lost 6 bases, V lost 4 bases, and 7 bases had no gene match. CDR3 length: 14 residues.

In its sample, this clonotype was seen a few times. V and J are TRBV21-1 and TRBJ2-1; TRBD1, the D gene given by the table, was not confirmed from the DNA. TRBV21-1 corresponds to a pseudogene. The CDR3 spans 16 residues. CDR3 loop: CASSKEGADSYNEQFF. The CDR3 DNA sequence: TGTGCCAGCAGCAAAGAAGGGGCAGATTCCTACAATGAGCAGTTCTTC.

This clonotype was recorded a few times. The CDR3 sequence: CAWTPPGDTQYF. The CDR3 DNA sequence: TGTGCCTGGACCCCTCCAGGGGATACGCAGTATTTT. The chain combines TRBV30 with TRBJ2-3; D might be TRBD1 (5 bases). Germline CDR1 is GTSNPN and CDR2 is SVGIG (reference sequence). The CDR3 length is 12 residues. Trimming took 4 bases from V and 6 from J, leaving 11 bases between them. Full variable domain (rest looked up from reference TRBV30 and TRBJ2-3): SQTIHQWPATLVQPVGSPLSLECTVEGTSNPNLYWYRQAAGRGLQLLFYSVGIGQISSEVPQNLSASRPQDRQFILSSKKLLLSDSGFYLCAWTPPGDTQYFGPGTRLTVL.

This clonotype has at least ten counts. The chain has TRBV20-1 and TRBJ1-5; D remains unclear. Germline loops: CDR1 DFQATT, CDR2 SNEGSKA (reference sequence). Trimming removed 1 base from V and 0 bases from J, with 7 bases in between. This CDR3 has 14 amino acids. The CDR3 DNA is TGCAGTGCTAGAGTAGGCGGTAGCAATCAGCCCCAGCATTTT. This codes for CSARVGGSNQPQHF.

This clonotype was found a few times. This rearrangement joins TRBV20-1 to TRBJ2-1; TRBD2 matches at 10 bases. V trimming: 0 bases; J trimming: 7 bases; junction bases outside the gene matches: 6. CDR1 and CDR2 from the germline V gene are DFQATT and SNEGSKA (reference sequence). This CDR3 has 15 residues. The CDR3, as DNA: TGCAGTGCTAGAGATGGGGCTAGCGGGAGTAATGAGCAGTTCTTC. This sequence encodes CSARDGASGSNEQFF.

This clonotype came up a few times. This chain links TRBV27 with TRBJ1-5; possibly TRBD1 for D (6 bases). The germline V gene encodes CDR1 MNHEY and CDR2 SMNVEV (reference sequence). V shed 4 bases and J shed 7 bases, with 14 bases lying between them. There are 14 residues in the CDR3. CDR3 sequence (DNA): TGTGCCAGCAGTTCTCAGGGGTACGAGCAGCCCCAGCATTTT. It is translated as CASSSQGYEQPQHF.

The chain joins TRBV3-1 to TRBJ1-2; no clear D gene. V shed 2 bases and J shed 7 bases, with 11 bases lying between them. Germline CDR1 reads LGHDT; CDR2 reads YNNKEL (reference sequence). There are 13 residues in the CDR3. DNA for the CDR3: TGTGCCAGCAGCCAAAACCCCTATCGTGGCTACACCTTC. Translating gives CASSQNPYRGYTF.

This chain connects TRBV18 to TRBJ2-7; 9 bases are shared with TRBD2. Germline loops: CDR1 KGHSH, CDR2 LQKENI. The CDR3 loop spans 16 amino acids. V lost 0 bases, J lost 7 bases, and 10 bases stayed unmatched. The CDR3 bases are TGTGCCAGCTCACCACCGGGGGCTAGCGGGGACTCAGAGCAGTACTTC. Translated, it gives CASSPPGASGDSEQYF.

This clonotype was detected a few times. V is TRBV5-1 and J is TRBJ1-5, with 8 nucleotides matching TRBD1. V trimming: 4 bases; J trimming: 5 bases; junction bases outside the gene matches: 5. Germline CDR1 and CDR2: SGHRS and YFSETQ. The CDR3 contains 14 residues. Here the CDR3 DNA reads TGCGCCAGCAGCCGTGGACAGGGCGATCAGCCCCAGCATTTT. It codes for CASSRGQGDQPQHF.

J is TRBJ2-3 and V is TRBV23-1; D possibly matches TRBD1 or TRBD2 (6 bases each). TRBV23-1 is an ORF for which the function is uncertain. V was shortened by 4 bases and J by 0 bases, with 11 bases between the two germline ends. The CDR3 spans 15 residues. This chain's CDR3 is CASSPPGASTDTQYF. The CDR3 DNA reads TGCGCCAGCAGTCCCCCGGGGGCCAGCACAGATACGCAGTATTTT.